Sequencing of this T cell receptor (beta chain) was carried out in a study of chemoradiotherapy in HPV16-positive cancers. Study at large: Functional T-cell assays on a couple of HPV16-positive patients' cells defined candidate HPV-specific clones and common TCR motifs.

Deletions cut 4 bases from V and 2 bases from J, with 14 bases between. Germline lookup yields CDR1 SGHRS and CDR2 YFSETQ. This CDR3 has 15 residues. Sequencing was performed with immunoSEQ multiplex PCR; in TCRdb, only in-frame clones are kept and a portion is missing. The sample contains approximately 8,300 clones, approximately 88% of which appear only once. The material sequenced was blood, taken from a patient who underwent chemoradiotherapy. The chain recombines TRBV5-1 with TRBJ2-3, with D possibly being TRBD1 or TRBD2 (5 bases each). The sequence derives from a human donor with HPV-associated anogenital cancer. The CDR3 spells CASSLLGPNTDTQYF. CDR3 DNA: TGCGCCAGCAGCCTCTTGGGACCAAACACAGATACGCAGTATTTT.